Listed below are T cell receptor beta chains from one sample, sequenced in a study of Graves' ophthalmopathy and Graves' hyperthyroidism. A single record per CDR3 protein comes from TCRdb applying MiXCR to the multiplex PCR reads. Seen here are about 410,000 distinct CDR3 sequences, roughly 18% observed once, and the top ten hold around 1.5%. Specimen: peripheral blood. Receptors originate from a woman aged 18-29 years with Graves' ophthalmopathy. Each CDR3 is given with its conserved first and last residue. The D gene is left open where the match is weak. Clone size appears in some rows only: once, few, many, or a class for an expanded clone.

j_call: TRBJ2-7; v_call: TRBV6-1; d_call: TRBD1; clone_size: few; cdr3_aa: CASSKDRSIPYEQYF; cdr3_nt: TGTGCCAGCAGTAAGGACAGGTCAATCCCCTACGAGCAGTACTTC
j_call: TRBJ2-7; v_call: TRBV6-1; d_call: TRBD2; clone_size: .; cdr3_aa: CASNVAGIYEQYF; cdr3_nt: TGTGCCAGCAATGTAGCGGGGATATACGAGCAGTACTTC
j_call: TRBJ1-1; v_call: TRBV30; d_call: .; clone_size: many; cdr3_aa: CAWSVERVNTEAFF; cdr3_nt: TGTGCCTGGAGTGTGGAAAGGGTGAACACTGAAGCTTTCTTT
j_call: TRBJ2-5; v_call: TRBV28; d_call: TRBD2; clone_size: many; cdr3_aa: CASSFGGGQETQYF; cdr3_nt: TGTGCCAGCAGCTTCGGGGGGGGCCAAGAGACCCAGTACTTC
j_call: TRBJ1-2; v_call: TRBV28; d_call: .; clone_size: many; cdr3_aa: CASSKLTGYGYTF; cdr3_nt: TGTGCCAGCAGTAAGCTAACGGGGTATGGCTACACCTTC
j_call: TRBJ1-2; v_call: TRBV6-1; d_call: .; clone_size: many; cdr3_aa: CASTARGLNYGYTF; cdr3_nt: TGTGCCAGCACCGCACGAGGGCTCAACTATGGCTACACCTTC
j_call: TRBJ2-7; v_call: TRBV27; d_call: .; clone_size: many; cdr3_aa: CASRFVNEQYF; cdr3_nt: TGTGCCAGCAGGTTTGTAAACGAGCAGTACTTC
j_call: TRBJ1-2; v_call: TRBV5-6; d_call: TRBD1; clone_size: many; cdr3_aa: CASAVDRGYGYTF; cdr3_nt: TGTGCCAGCGCCGTGGACAGGGGCTATGGCTACACCTTC
j_call: TRBJ1-1; v_call: TRBV4-3; d_call: .; clone_size: few; cdr3_aa: CASSQAGGEWETEAFF; cdr3_nt: TGCGCCAGCAGCCAAGCTGGCGGGGAATGGGAGACTGAAGCTTTCTTT
j_call: TRBJ1-2; v_call: TRBV7-3; d_call: .; clone_size: many; cdr3_aa: CASSPQGRDLTF; cdr3_nt: TGTGCCAGCAGCCCCCAAGGCAGGGATCTCACCTTC
j_call: TRBJ2-3; v_call: TRBV25-1; d_call: .; clone_size: many; cdr3_aa: CASSEWAEEQYF; cdr3_nt: TGTGCCAGCAGTGAATGGGCGGAAGAGCAGTATTTT
j_call: TRBJ2-3; v_call: TRBV4-2; d_call: TRBD2; clone_size: many; cdr3_aa: CASSLGSGRFTIPSTDTQYF; cdr3_nt: TGTGCCAGCAGCCTAGGTAGCGGGAGGTTTACAATCCCTAGCACAGATACGCAGTATTTT
j_call: TRBJ1-6; v_call: TRBV3-1; d_call: .; clone_size: many; cdr3_aa: CASSQDAPNSPLHF; cdr3_nt: TGTGCCAGCAGCCAAGACGCTCCTAATTCACCCCTCCACTTT
j_call: TRBJ2-7; v_call: TRBV5-4; d_call: .; clone_size: .; cdr3_aa: CASSRHRGSYEQYF; cdr3_nt: TGTGCCAGCAGCCGTCATAGGGGATCCTACGAGCAGTACTTC
j_call: TRBJ2-7; v_call: TRBV19; d_call: .; clone_size: many; cdr3_aa: CASSTAPEKSYEQYF; cdr3_nt: TGTGCCAGTAGTACAGCCCCGGAGAAATCCTACGAGCAGTACTTC
j_call: TRBJ1-1; v_call: TRBV28; d_call: TRBD1; clone_size: many; cdr3_aa: CASSLAGGIAFF; cdr3_nt: TGTGCCAGCAGTTTAGCAGGGGGAATAGCTTTCTTT
j_call: TRBJ2-5; v_call: TRBV6-7; d_call: TRBD2; clone_size: .; cdr3_aa: CASTYGAASGVQESQYF; cdr3_nt: TGTGCCAGCACCTACGGGGCGGCTAGCGGAGTACAAGAGTCCCAGTACTTC
j_call: TRBJ2-7; v_call: TRBV19; d_call: .; clone_size: many; cdr3_aa: CASQQGNSYEQYF; cdr3_nt: TGTGCCAGTCAGCAGGGGAATTCCTACGAGCAGTACTTC
j_call: TRBJ2-5; v_call: TRBV20-1; d_call: TRBD2; clone_size: many; cdr3_aa: CSARDPPPAGRETQYF; cdr3_nt: TGCAGTGCTAGAGATCCCCCCCCAGCGGGACGGGAGACCCAGTACTTC
j_call: TRBJ1-1; v_call: TRBV27; d_call: .; clone_size: many; cdr3_aa: CASTRRRVGVANTEAFF; cdr3_nt: TGTGCCAGCACCAGGCGTCGGGTCGGGGTCGCGAACACTGAAGCTTTCTTT
j_call: TRBJ2-7; v_call: TRBV5-1; d_call: TRBD1; clone_size: many; cdr3_aa: CASSRTGDGPYEQYF; cdr3_nt: TGCGCCAGCAGCCGAACAGGGGATGGCCCCTACGAGCAGTACTTC
j_call: TRBJ1-1; v_call: TRBV27; d_call: .; clone_size: many; cdr3_aa: CATGRYHTNTEAFF; cdr3_nt: TGTGCCACCGGACGGTACCATACGAACACTGAAGCTTTCTTT
j_call: TRBJ2-7; v_call: TRBV2; d_call: .; clone_size: many; cdr3_aa: CASSQDSPLSYEQYF; cdr3_nt: TGTGCCAGCAGCCAGGACAGTCCCCTCTCCTACGAGCAGTACTTC
j_call: TRBJ2-7; v_call: TRBV7-3; d_call: .; clone_size: many; cdr3_aa: CASPTSEQYF; cdr3_nt: TGTGCCAGCCCCACTAGCGAGCAGTACTTC